A selection of T cell receptor beta chains follows, all from one sample in a study of blood T cell repertoires in COVID-19. Profiled with immunoSEQ multiplex PCR; TCRdb holds only in-frame clones, not every one. The sample yields under 100,000 clones, around 92% seen once. Sequences were obtained from peripheral blood. The source of these receptors is a woman aged 60-75 years with active COVID-19. CDR3s include the opening cysteine and the closing phenylalanine or tryptophan. The order of the fields is J gene, clone size, V gene, D gene, CDR3 protein, CDR3 DNA. D genes are given only for firm matches. Not all rows give a size; the values are once, few, many and, for expanded clones, a class.

j_gene: TRBJ2-7
abundance: -
v_gene: TRBV5-1
d_gene: TRBD1
CDR3aa: CASSYRQGSYEQYF
CDR3nt: TGCGCCAGCAGCTACCGACAGGGCTCCTACGAGCAGTACTTC

j_gene: TRBJ1-2
abundance: -
v_gene: TRBV3-1/TRBV3-2
d_gene: -
CDR3aa: CASSPAGGVYYGYTF
CDR3nt: TGTGCCAGCAGCCCAGCCGGGGGGGTTTACTATGGCTACACCTTC

j_gene: TRBJ2-3
abundance: -
v_gene: TRBV6-5
d_gene: -
CDR3aa: CASKQASTDTQYF
CDR3nt: TGTGCCAGCAAACAGGCGAGCACAGATACGCAGTATTTT

j_gene: TRBJ2-7
abundance: few
v_gene: TRBV6-1
d_gene: -
CDR3aa: CASSEDGGYEQYF
CDR3nt: TGTGCCAGCAGTGAAGATGGCGGCTACGAGCAGTACTTC

j_gene: TRBJ1-1
abundance: -
v_gene: TRBV4-3
d_gene: -
CDR3aa: CASSQDTGSAAFF
CDR3nt: TGCGCCAGCAGCCAAGATACAGGGAGCGCAGCTTTCTTT

j_gene: TRBJ2-5
abundance: -
v_gene: TRBV5-1
d_gene: TRBD1
CDR3aa: CASSEGQRMASETQYF
CDR3nt: TGCGCCAGCAGCGAGGGACAGCGAATGGCCTCAGAGACCCAGTACTTC

j_gene: TRBJ2-2
abundance: once
v_gene: TRBV5-4
d_gene: TRBD2
CDR3aa: CASSLETSGTGELFF
CDR3nt: TGTGCCAGCAGCTTGGAAACTAGCGGCACCGGGGAGCTGTTTTTT

j_gene: TRBJ1-1
abundance: -
v_gene: TRBV28
d_gene: -
CDR3aa: CACGANGLNTEAFF
CDR3nt: TGTGCCTGCGGGGCAAACGGGCTGAACACTGAAGCTTTCTTT

j_gene: TRBJ1-1
abundance: -
v_gene: TRBV5-1
d_gene: -
CDR3aa: CASRPGQRNTEAFF
CDR3nt: TGCGCCAGCAGACCCGGACAGAGGAACACTGAAGCTTTCTTT

j_gene: TRBJ2-5
abundance: -
v_gene: TRBV7-3
d_gene: -
CDR3aa: CASSFKRGRETQYF
CDR3nt: TGTGCCAGCAGCTTTAAGAGGGGGAGAGAGACCCAGTACTTC

j_gene: TRBJ2-1
abundance: once
v_gene: TRBV28
d_gene: TRBD1
CDR3aa: CASSPPGQGAGEQFF
CDR3nt: TGTGCCAGCAGTCCCCCGGGACAGGGGGCAGGGGAGCAGTTCTTC

j_gene: TRBJ1-1
abundance: -
v_gene: TRBV11-2
d_gene: -
CDR3aa: CASSFSDTEAFF
CDR3nt: TGTGCCAGCAGCTTCAGCGACACTGAAGCTTTCTTT

j_gene: TRBJ2-3
abundance: once
v_gene: TRBV7-9
d_gene: TRBD2
CDR3aa: CASSLNKGLAGPDTQYF
CDR3nt: TGTGCCAGCAGCTTAAATAAGGGGCTAGCGGGGCCAGATACGCAGTATTTT

j_gene: TRBJ2-5
abundance: -
v_gene: TRBV4-3
d_gene: -
CDR3aa: CASSQDGTLARETQYF
CDR3nt: TGCGCCAGCAGCCAAGACGGGACTTTGGCTCGGGAGACCCAGTACTTC

j_gene: TRBJ1-4
abundance: once
v_gene: TRBV5-6
d_gene: -
CDR3aa: CASSFSDEKLFF
CDR3nt: TGTGCCAGCAGCTTCTCAGATGAAAAACTGTTTTTT

j_gene: TRBJ2-2
abundance: -
v_gene: TRBV20-1
d_gene: TRBD2
CDR3aa: CSASRAGANTGELFF
CDR3nt: TGCAGTGCTAGTCGAGCGGGAGCGAACACCGGGGAGCTGTTTTTT

j_gene: TRBJ2-2
abundance: -
v_gene: TRBV27
d_gene: TRBD2
CDR3aa: CASSSSGIFAGELFF
CDR3nt: TGTGCCAGCAGTAGCAGCGGGATATTTGCCGGGGAGCTGTTTTTT

j_gene: TRBJ1-1
abundance: once
v_gene: TRBV5-1
d_gene: TRBD1
CDR3aa: CASSLVPGTGNTEAFF
CDR3nt: TGCGCCAGCAGCTTGGTTCCGGGGACAGGGAACACTGAAGCTTTCTTT

j_gene: TRBJ1-6
abundance: -
v_gene: TRBV28
d_gene: TRBD1
CDR3aa: CASSLGTGPGSPLHF
CDR3nt: TGTGCCAGCAGTTTAGGGACAGGGCCCGGTTCACCCCTCCACTTT

j_gene: TRBJ2-7
abundance: -
v_gene: TRBV18
d_gene: TRBD2
CDR3aa: CASSPGTSGGRYEQYF
CDR3nt: TGTGCCAGCTCACCAGGGACTAGCGGGGGTCGGTACGAGCAGTACTTC

j_gene: TRBJ1-2
abundance: once
v_gene: TRBV28
d_gene: -
CDR3aa: CASRTPGSGEGYTF
CDR3nt: TGTGCCAGCAGAACCCCAGGGTCTGGCGAAGGCTACACCTTC

j_gene: TRBJ2-1
abundance: -
v_gene: TRBV11-3
d_gene: -
CDR3aa: CASSSISNEQFF
CDR3nt: TGTGCCAGCAGCTCCATTAGCAATGAGCAGTTCTTC

j_gene: TRBJ1-1
abundance: -
v_gene: TRBV7-2
d_gene: -
CDR3aa: CASPIAEGTEAFF
CDR3nt: TGTGCCAGCCCGATAGCCGAGGGGACAGAAGCTTTCTTT

j_gene: TRBJ2-1
abundance: -
v_gene: TRBV19
d_gene: TRBD2
CDR3aa: CASSHGLAGNEQFF
CDR3nt: TGTGCCAGTTCCCACGGACTAGCGGGAAATGAGCAGTTCTTC

j_gene: TRBJ2-1
abundance: -
v_gene: TRBV6-5
d_gene: TRBD2
CDR3aa: CASTNERGEQFF
CDR3nt: TGTGCCAGCACTAATGAGCGGGGAGAGCAGTTCTTC

j_gene: TRBJ1-2
abundance: -
v_gene: TRBV12-3/TRBV12-4
d_gene: TRBD1
CDR3aa: CASSPGTGYGYTF
CDR3nt: TGTGCCAGCAGCCCCGGGACAGGGTATGGCTACACCTTC

j_gene: TRBJ2-7
abundance: -
v_gene: TRBV6-5
d_gene: TRBD2
CDR3aa: CASRALAGVWYEQYF
CDR3nt: TGTGCCAGCAGGGCACTAGCGGGAGTTTGGTACGAGCAGTACTTC

j_gene: TRBJ1-3
abundance: -
v_gene: TRBV7-8
d_gene: -
CDR3aa: CASSSQGGRNTIYF
CDR3nt: TGTGCCAGCAGCTCACAGGGCGGCCGAAACACCATATATTTT

j_gene: TRBJ2-7
abundance: few
v_gene: TRBV30
d_gene: TRBD2
CDR3aa: CAWSRGLDSYEQYF
CDR3nt: TGTGCCTGGAGTCGTGGACTAGATTCCTACGAGCAGTACTTC

j_gene: TRBJ1-1
abundance: -
v_gene: TRBV5-1
d_gene: TRBD1
CDR3aa: CASSPRTGMNTEAFF
CDR3nt: TGCGCCAGCAGCCCCAGGACAGGGATGAACACTGAAGCTTTCTTT

j_gene: TRBJ2-1
abundance: -
v_gene: TRBV6-5
d_gene: TRBD1
CDR3aa: CASRKRDRENEQFF
CDR3nt: TGTGCCAGCAGAAAGAGGGACAGGGAGAATGAGCAGTTCTTC

j_gene: TRBJ2-3
abundance: -
v_gene: TRBV7-2
d_gene: -
CDR3aa: CASSTPGHTDTQYF
CDR3nt: TGTGCCAGCAGCACTCCGGGACACACAGATACGCAGTATTTT

j_gene: TRBJ2-5
abundance: -
v_gene: TRBV5-1
d_gene: TRBD1
CDR3aa: CASSLSDRGETQYF
CDR3nt: TGCGCCAGCAGCTTGTCCGACAGGGGAGAGACCCAGTACTTC

j_gene: TRBJ2-1
abundance: -
v_gene: TRBV6-2/TRBV6-3
d_gene: TRBD1
CDR3aa: CASSRPGQGRNEQFF
CDR3nt: TGTGCCAGCAGCCGTCCGGGACAGGGACGCAATGAGCAGTTCTTC

j_gene: TRBJ2-7
abundance: -
v_gene: TRBV28
d_gene: TRBD1
CDR3aa: CASTRDSSYEQYF
CDR3nt: TGTGCCAGCACCCGGGACAGTTCCTACGAGCAGTACTTC

j_gene: TRBJ1-1
abundance: -
v_gene: TRBV7-9
d_gene: TRBD1
CDR3aa: CASARQGARTEAFF
CDR3nt: TGTGCCAGCGCCCGACAGGGGGCGCGCACTGAAGCTTTCTTT

j_gene: TRBJ2-7
abundance: -
v_gene: TRBV2
d_gene: -
CDR3aa: CASSVPTYGTNSYEQYF
CDR3nt: TGTGCCAGCAGTGTACCAACCTACGGGACAAACAGCTACGAGCAGTACTTC

j_gene: TRBJ1-3
abundance: -
v_gene: TRBV29-1
d_gene: -
CDR3aa: CSVERENTIYF
CDR3nt: TGCAGCGTTGAGCGGGAAAACACCATATATTTT

j_gene: TRBJ2-7
abundance: -
v_gene: TRBV24-1
d_gene: TRBD2
CDR3aa: CATSDTTSASSYEQYF
CDR3nt: TGTGCCACCAGTGACACGACTAGCGCCAGCTCCTACGAGCAGTACTTC

j_gene: TRBJ2-7
abundance: -
v_gene: TRBV30
d_gene: -
CDR3aa: CAWSVNGGRGEQYF
CDR3nt: TGTGCCTGGAGTGTGAACGGGGGAAGAGGCGAGCAGTACTTC

j_gene: TRBJ2-3
abundance: -
v_gene: TRBV5-1
d_gene: TRBD1
CDR3aa: CASSVDTGVADTQYF
CDR3nt: TGCGCCAGCAGCGTCGATACAGGGGTGGCAGATACGCAGTATTTT